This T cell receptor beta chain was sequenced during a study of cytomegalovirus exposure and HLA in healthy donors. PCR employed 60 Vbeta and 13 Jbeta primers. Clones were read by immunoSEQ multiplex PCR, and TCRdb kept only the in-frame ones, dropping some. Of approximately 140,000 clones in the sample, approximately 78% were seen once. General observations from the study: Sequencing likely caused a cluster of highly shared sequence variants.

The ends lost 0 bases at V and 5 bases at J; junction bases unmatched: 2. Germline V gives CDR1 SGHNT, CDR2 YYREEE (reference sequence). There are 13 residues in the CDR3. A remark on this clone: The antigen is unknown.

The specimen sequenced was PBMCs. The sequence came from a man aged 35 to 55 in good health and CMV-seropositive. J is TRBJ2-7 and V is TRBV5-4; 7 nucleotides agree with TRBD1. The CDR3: CASSLGQGDEQYF. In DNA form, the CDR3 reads TGTGCCAGCAGCTTGGGACAGGGTGACGAGCAGTACTTC.